The next 29 T cell receptor beta chains were all read from a single sample in a study of blood T cell repertoires in COVID-19. Clones were sequenced by immunoSEQ multiplex PCR, and TCRdb holds only the in-frame ones, with some missing. The data contain about 380,000 clones, roughly nine tenths of them singletons. Specimen: PBMCs or T cells enriched from blood (not recorded which). The source of these receptors is a woman in her twenties or thirties who had recovered from COVID-19.

This rearrangement joins TRBV7-8 to TRBJ1-3, with a weak D call TRBD1 (5 bases). The CDR3 consists of 14 residues. Germline CDR1 SGHVS, CDR2 FQNEAQ. V was pared by 5 bases and J by 2 bases, with 10 bases between. CDR3 protein: CASSPARAGNTIYF. The CDR3 coding sequence is TGTGCCAGCAGCCCCGCCAGGGCTGGAAACACCATATATTTT. The variable domain in full, with the rest retrieved from reference TRBV7-8 and TRBJ1-3, is GAGVSQSPRYKVAKRGQDVALRCDPISGHVSLFWYQQALGQGPEFLTYFQNEAQLDKSGLPSDRFFAERPEGSVSTLKIQRTQQEDSAVYLCASSPARAGNTIYFGEGSWLTVV.

This rearrangement joins TRBV6-6 to TRBJ2-5, with D possibly matching TRBD2 (5 bases). The V gene's germline CDR1 is MNHNY and CDR2 SVGAGI (reference sequence). V was shortened by 8 bases and J by 6 bases, with 16 bases between the two germline ends. CDR3 length equals 13 residues. The chain's CDR3 is CASSREPGKTQYF. The CDR3 DNA sequence: TGTGCCAGCTCCCGGGAACCGGGGAAGACCCAGTACTTC.

The chain recombines TRBV7-9 with TRBJ2-7; no firm D call. Trimming shortened V by 3 bases and J by 4 bases, and 7 bases separated the two germline ends. Germline V CDR1 and CDR2: SEHNR, FQNEAQ (reference sequence). This CDR3 contains 12 residues. The CDR3: CASSFSGYEQYF. The CDR3 DNA is TGTGCCAGCAGCTTTTCAGGATACGAGCAGTACTTC. Complete variable domain (other parts from reference TRBV7-9 and TRBJ2-7): DTGVSQNPRHKITKRGQNVTFRCDPISEHNRLYWYRQTLGQGPEFLTYFQNEAQLEKSRLLSDRFSAERPKGSFSTLEIQRTEQGDSAMYLCASSFSGYEQYFGPGTRLTVT.

The V call is TRBV7-9, the J call TRBJ1-2; no firm D call. The V and J ends lost 5 bases and 4 bases respectively, with 14 bases between them. The CDR3 is 14 amino acids. Per the germline V gene, CDR1 is SEHNR and CDR2 is FQNEAQ (reference sequence). The CDR3 DNA reads as TGTGCCAGCAGCGTGGGGTCGGAGGGCTATGGCTACACCTTC. It yields the protein CASSVGSEGYGYTF.

This clone was picked up a small number of times. The CDR3 nucleotides are TGTGCCTGGAGTGTACGGTGGGAAAAACTGTTTTTT. Its translation: CAWSVRWEKLFF. The chain couples TRBV30 to TRBJ1-4; D gene ambiguous. The germline gives CDR1 GTSNPN, CDR2 SVGIG (reference sequence). The CDR3 loop spans 12 amino acids. Trimming left V 0 bases short and J 8 bases short, with 7 bases between.

V is TRBV28 and J is TRBJ2-5; D ambiguous. The CDR3 has 12 amino acids. The V gene lost 3 bases and the J gene lost 5 bases, with 7 bases spanning the gap. Germline V gene data show CDR1 as MDHEN and CDR2 as SYDVKM. The CDR3: CASSFLYETQYF. The CDR3 DNA sequence: TGTGCCAGCAGTTTTCTCTACGAGACCCAGTACTTC.

This chain links TRBV5-5 with TRBJ2-7; D call uncertain. The CDR3 length is 13 residues. Germline V gene sequence: CDR1 SGHKS, CDR2 YYEKEE (reference sequence). Trimming removed 4 bases at V and 2 bases at J, with 10 bases between. CDR3 in DNA: TGTGCCAGCAGCGATCGGGTGACCTACGAGCAGTACTTC. Amino acid sequence: CASSDRVTYEQYF.

The chain joins TRBV28 to TRBJ1-1; D is possibly TRBD1 (6 bases). V lost 2 bases and J lost 5, with 9 bases in between. Looked up from germline, CDR1 is MDHEN and CDR2 is SYDVKM. This CDR3 is built from 13 residues. CDR3 sequence: CASSLGGWTEAFF. Here the CDR3 DNA reads TGTGCCAGCAGTTTAGGGGGCTGGACTGAAGCTTTCTTT.

The chain employs TRBV5-1 and TRBJ2-5; 9 bases are shared with TRBD1. This CDR3 is 15 amino acids long. Germline CDR1 is SGHRS and CDR2 is YFSETQ. Germline trimming cut 3 bases from V and 1 base from J; bases unmatched to any gene: 4. The CDR3 bases are TGCGCCAGCAGCTCCGGACAGGGGAGCCAAGAGACCCAGTACTTC. Translated, it gives CASSSGQGSQETQYF. Full variable domain (outside the CDR3, taken from reference TRBV5-1 and TRBJ2-5): KAGVTQTPRYLIKTRGQQVTLSCSPISGHRSVSWYQQTPGQGLQFLFEYFSETQRNKGNFPGRFSGRQFSNSRSEMNVSTLELGDSALYLCASSSGQGSQETQYFGPGTRLLVL.

CDR3 sequence reads: CASSLVRRANTGELFF. Written as DNA, the CDR3 is TGTGCCAGCAGTTTGGTCCGCAGGGCAAACACCGGGGAGCTGTTTTTT. The chain links TRBV28 to TRBJ2-2, with a weak D call TRBD1 (5 bases). The CDR3 loop spans 16 amino acids. Germline CDR1 reads MDHEN; CDR2 reads SYDVKM. Trimming cost V 3 bases and J 2 bases, with 13 bases left between them.

This clone has a handful of counts. CDR3 DNA: TGTGCCAGCAACCCCCCCCTAGGATCACCCCTCCACTTT. Translated: CASNPPLGSPLHF. V and J are TRBV2 and TRBJ1-6; D not resolved. V was cut by 7 bases and J by 10 bases, with 14 bases left in between. This CDR3 region has 13 residues. Germline values: CDR1 SNHLY, CDR2 FYNNEI. Based on the CDR3 plus reference TRBV2 and TRBJ1-6, the full variable domain is EPEVTQTPSHQVTQMGQEVILRCVPISNHLYFYWYRQILGQKVEFLVSFYNNEISEKSEIFDDQFSVERPDGSNFTLKIRSTKLEDSAMYFCASNPPLGSPLHFGNGTRLTVT.

This clone was seen a handful of times. The chain links TRBV6-1 to TRBJ1-6; D gene uncertain. The CDR3 totals 14 residues. In germline, CDR1 is MNHNS, CDR2 SASEGT. V was pared by 0 bases and J by 11 bases, with 11 bases between. The CDR3: CASSEADPRAPLHF. The CDR3 nucleotides read TGTGCCAGCAGTGAAGCGGACCCGAGGGCACCCCTCCACTTT.

The chain couples TRBV7-9 to TRBJ2-6, with a tentative D call TRBD1 (6 bases). CDR1 SEHNR and CDR2 FQNEAQ come from the germline V gene (reference sequence). The CDR3 length is 17 residues. Trimming shortened V by 5 bases and J by 0 bases, and 14 bases separated the two germline ends. In DNA, the CDR3 is TGTGCCAGCAGCCGACTGGGGGCCTTCTCTGGGGCCAACGTCCTGACTTTC. Translation gives CASSRLGAFSGANVLTF.

The chain has TRBV12-3 or TRBV12-4 and TRBJ2-3, with 7 bases lining up with TRBD1. The CDR3 consists of 12 residues. V was clipped by 6 bases and J by 6 bases; unmatched bases: 3. Here the CDR3 reads CASSQQGDTQYF. The CDR3 nucleotides read TGTGCCAGCAGCCAACAGGGGGATACGCAGTATTTT.

V usage is TRBV6-6 and J usage is TRBJ2-7; possible D gene TRBD2, 5 bases. The CDR3 spans 12 residues. Germline V CDR1 and CDR2: MNHNY, SVGAGI (reference sequence). V gave up 4 bases and J gave up 2 bases, with 6 bases separating them. The CDR3 region is CASSWTAYEQYF. CDR3 bases: TGTGCCAGCAGTTGGACTGCCTACGAGCAGTACTTC.

This clone appeared a few times. The chain carries TRBV5-5 and TRBJ2-5, with 9 positions matching TRBD2. The length of the CDR3 is 16 residues. In germline, CDR1 is SGHKS, CDR2 YYEKEE (reference sequence). J gave up 4 bases and V 3 bases, and 10 bases lay outside the gene matches. As DNA, the CDR3 is TGTGCCAGCAGCTCCTCCTTAGCGGGGGCGCCAGAGACCCAGTACTTC. This translates into CASSSSLAGAPETQYF.

In its sample, this clone was seen many times. J is TRBJ1-4 and V is TRBV15, with D unresolved. Trimming left V 0 bases short and J 0 bases short, with 5 bases between. The CDR3 runs 15 residues. Germline values: CDR1 LNHNV, CDR2 YYDKDF (reference sequence). This CDR3 reads CATSRETATNEKLFF. CDR3 coding DNA: TGTGCCACCAGCAGAGAAACAGCAACTAATGAAAAACTGTTTTTT.

The chain recombines TRBV28 with TRBJ1-1; 9 nucleotides line up with TRBD1. The CDR3 loop spans 14 amino acids. After removal of 4 bases from V and 11 bases from J, the junction contained 11 bases not matched to a gene. The germline V gene has CDR1 MDHEN and CDR2 SYDVKM. CDR3 loop: CASSSGQGTLGAFF. The CDR3 nucleotides are TGTGCCAGCAGTTCCGGACAGGGGACCCTCGGGGCTTTCTTT.

The rearrangement uses TRBV7-3 and TRBJ2-2; 9 nucleotides align to TRBD1. The germline CDR1 and CDR2 sequences are SGHTA and FQGTGA. V dropped 6 bases and J dropped 2; count of bases not matched to a gene: 10. This CDR3 is 17 amino acids long. This CDR3 is CASRIPGQGSNTGELFF. For the CDR3, the DNA is TGTGCCAGCAGGATACCGGGACAGGGATCAAACACCGGGGAGCTGTTTTTT. Using reference TRBV7-3 and TRBJ2-2 for the parts outside the CDR3, the full variable domain is GAGVSQTPSNKVTEKGKYVELRCDPISGHTALYWYRQSLGQGPEFLIYFQGTGAADDSGLPNDRFFAVRPEGSVSTLKIQRTERGDSAVYLCASRIPGQGSNTGELFFGEGSRLTVL.

The chain combines TRBV5-1 with TRBJ2-1; TRBD2 matches at 9 bases. The CDR3 runs 16 residues. J lost 3 bases, V lost 0 bases, and 4 bases had no gene match. CDR1 is SGHRS and CDR2 is YFSETQ in the germline V gene. CDR3 in amino acids: CASSLGLADIYNEQFF. The CDR3 DNA reads as TGCGCCAGCAGCTTGGGACTAGCGGACATCTACAATGAGCAGTTCTTC. Variable domain in full (rest from reference TRBV5-1 and TRBJ2-1): KAGVTQTPRYLIKTRGQQVTLSCSPISGHRSVSWYQQTPGQGLQFLFEYFSETQRNKGNFPGRFSGRQFSNSRSEMNVSTLELGDSALYLCASSLGLADIYNEQFFGPGTRLTVL.

This chain uses TRBV6-4 with TRBJ1-5; 7 bases align to TRBD1. Germline lookup yields CDR1 MRHNA and CDR2 SNTAGT. The V segment lost 3 bases and the J segment 0 bases; nucleotides outside the gene matches: 11. The CDR3 has 18 residues. This CDR3 reads CASSDRRDRGSSNQPQHF. CDR3 in DNA: TGTGCCAGCAGTGATAGGAGGGACAGAGGGAGTAGCAATCAGCCCCAGCATTTT.

V is TRBV5-5 and J is TRBJ1-2; the match to TRBD1 covers 9 bases. The CDR3 has 15 residues. V shed 3 bases, J shed 3 bases, and the junction held 6 bases outside the gene matches. CDR1 and CDR2 (germline): SGHKS, YYEKEE (reference sequence). The CDR3 protein is CASSSTGGRDYGYTF. As DNA, the CDR3 is TGTGCCAGCAGCTCTACAGGGGGCCGGGACTATGGCTACACCTTC.

The genes are TRBV2 and TRBJ1-1; 8 bases are a match to TRBD1. This CDR3 contains 15 residues. V trimming: 4 bases; J trimming: 1 base; junction bases outside the gene matches: 5. Germline loops: CDR1 SNHLY, CDR2 FYNNEI. CDR3 region: CASSAAGGANTEAFF. The CDR3 DNA follows: TGTGCCAGCAGTGCGGCAGGGGGCGCGAACACTGAAGCTTTCTTT. Based on the CDR3 plus reference TRBV2 and TRBJ1-1, the full variable domain is EPEVTQTPSHQVTQMGQEVILRCVPISNHLYFYWYRQILGQKVEFLVSFYNNEISEKSEIFDDQFSVERPDGSNFTLKIRSTKLEDSAMYFCASSAAGGANTEAFFGQGTRLTVV.

The gene calls are TRBV19 and TRBJ2-3; 8 bases are shared with TRBD2. Germline V gene lookup returns CDR1 LNHDA and CDR2 SQIVND (reference sequence). Unmatched junction bases numbered 7, after V lost 7 bases and J lost 1 base. CDR3 size: 15 residues. CDR3 amino acids: CASTPTRGGTDTQYF. The CDR3 coding sequence is TGTGCCAGTACCCCGACGCGGGGGGGCACAGATACGCAGTATTTT. Full variable domain (missing parts from reference TRBV19 and TRBJ2-3): DGGITQSPKYLFRKEGQNVTLSCEQNLNHDAMYWYRQDPGQGLRLIYYSQIVNDFQKGDIAEGYSVSREKKESFPLTVTSAQKNPTAFYLCASTPTRGGTDTQYFGPGTRLTVL.

This clone was counted once. This chain connects TRBV9 to TRBJ2-1; TRBD2 aligns across 7 bases. Germline V lookup: CDR1 SGDLS, CDR2 YYNGEE. This CDR3 comprises 16 residues. Germline trimming cut 3 bases from V and 2 bases from J; bases unmatched to any gene: 8. For the CDR3, the DNA is TGTGCCAGCAGCGACCCGGGACGGGGGGCCTACAATGAGCAGTTCTTC. Translating gives CASSDPGRGAYNEQFF. The full variable domain, with the rest looked up from reference TRBV9 and TRBJ2-1, is DSGVTQTPKHLITATGQRVTLRCSPRSGDLSVYWYQQSLDQGLQFLIQYYNGEERAKGNILERFSAQQFPDLHSELNLSSLELGDSALYFCASSDPGRGAYNEQFFGPGTRLTVL.

The rearrangement uses TRBV5-1 and TRBJ1-5; 7 bases align to TRBD1. There are 14 residues in the CDR3. Germline loops: CDR1 SGHRS, CDR2 YFSETQ. V gave up 4 bases and J gave up 2 bases; unmatched junction bases: 3. The CDR3 sequence: CASSPTGGNQPQHF. The DNA of the CDR3 is TGCGCCAGCAGCCCCACAGGGGGCAATCAGCCCCAGCATTTT.

The chain has TRBV6-5 and TRBJ1-5; 7 nucleotides match TRBD1. Germline assignment: CDR1 MNHEY and CDR2 SVGAGI. V trimming: 4 bases; J trimming: 4 bases; junction bases outside the gene matches: 7. This CDR3 has 15 amino acids. The CDR3 here is CASSSSGQVNQPQHF. The DNA of the CDR3 is TGTGCCAGCAGTTCCTCCGGACAGGTGAATCAGCCCCAGCATTTT.

This chain uses TRBV27 with TRBJ2-6; TRBD2 might be the D (7 bases). The CDR3 spans 17 residues. CDR1 is MNHEY and CDR2 is SMNVEV in the germline V gene (reference sequence). V lost 3 bases and J lost 3, with 15 bases in between. The CDR3 bases are TGTGCCAGCAGTTTTGACGGGGGGCGGAGTGGGGCCAACGTCCTGACTTTC. Its protein product is CASSFDGGRSGANVLTF.

This clone showed up just once. V gene TRBV10-1 combines with J gene TRBJ2-3; D is ambiguous. Trimming took off 3 bases at V and 1 base at J, with 2 bases between the two ends. The CDR3 consists of 12 residues. Germline V gives CDR1 WNHNN, CDR2 SYGVQD (reference sequence). DNA of the CDR3: TGCGCCAGCAGTGACGGCACAGATACGCAGTATTTT. This translates into CASSDGTDTQYF.